In this sample, the clone carrying this T cell receptor (beta chain) turned up many times. Its antigen is still unknown. The sample is drawn from a study of blood T cells in healthy people across ages. Together with a sample-barcoded 5' primer, a J-beta primer mix was included in a second PCR lasting about 7 to 12 cycles. TCRdb called the 5' RACE reads again in MiXCR, with one record for every CDR3 protein. The sample consists of about 840,000 distinct CDR3 sequences, just under 30% of them appearing once. The ends were cut back, 0 bases at V and 0 bases at J, with 9 bases in the middle. Per germline, CDR1 LGHNA and CDR2 YSLEER. The CDR3 is made up of 15 amino acids. Study outcomes and limitations: Across the age range, TCR beta diversity per million T cells fell in a roughly linear way.

In addition, the sample was reused for a study of T cells of mothers and their children. From that study: Samples came from a few healthy Caucasian mothers and their six children.

The sequencing sample was made of blood. This receptor was obtained from a woman aged 40 to 55 in good health. This chain links TRBV4-3 with TRBJ2-7; possible D gene TRBD1, 5 bases. The DNA for the CDR3 is TGCGCCAGCAGCCAAGATAACCAGGGCTCCTACGAGCAGTACTTC. It translates to CASSQDNQGSYEQYF.